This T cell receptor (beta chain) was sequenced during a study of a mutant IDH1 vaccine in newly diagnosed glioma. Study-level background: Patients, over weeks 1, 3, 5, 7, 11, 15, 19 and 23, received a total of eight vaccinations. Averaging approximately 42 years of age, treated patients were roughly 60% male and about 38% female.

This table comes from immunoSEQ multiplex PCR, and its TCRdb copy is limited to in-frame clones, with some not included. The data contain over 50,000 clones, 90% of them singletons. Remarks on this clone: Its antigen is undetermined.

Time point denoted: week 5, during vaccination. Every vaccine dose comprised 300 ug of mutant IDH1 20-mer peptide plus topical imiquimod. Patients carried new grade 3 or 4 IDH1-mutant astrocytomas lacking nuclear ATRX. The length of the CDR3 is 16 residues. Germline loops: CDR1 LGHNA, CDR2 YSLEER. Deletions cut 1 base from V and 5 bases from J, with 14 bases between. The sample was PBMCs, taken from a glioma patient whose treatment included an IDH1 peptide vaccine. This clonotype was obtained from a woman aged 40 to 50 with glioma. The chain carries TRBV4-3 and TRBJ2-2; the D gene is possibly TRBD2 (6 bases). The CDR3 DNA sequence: TGCGCCAGCAGCCAAGCCAGTACTAGCCGAACCGGGGAGCTGTTTTTT. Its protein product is CASSQASTSRTGELFF.